One and the same sample provided the 13 T cell receptor beta chains below, sequenced in a study of blood T cell repertoires in COVID-19. The protocol was immunoSEQ multiplex PCR, while the TCRdb copy is restricted to in-frame clones and leaves out a portion. The sample has over 100,000 clones, about 89% seen once. Sequenced sample: peripheral blood. The receptors originated from a man aged 45 to 65 with active COVID-19.

This clone was seen a single time. The chain links TRBV7-3 to TRBJ1-5; D gene ambiguous. The V end was cut by 5 bases, the J end by 1 base, with 21 bases between. Germline V CDR1 and CDR2: SGHTA, FQGTGA. The CDR3 length is 18 residues. CDR3 sequence: CASSGHQQGFSSNQPQHF. CDR3 coding DNA: TGTGCCAGCAGCGGCCACCAACAAGGCTTTAGCAGCAATCAGCCCCAGCATTTT. The full variable domain, rest sourced from reference TRBV7-3 and TRBJ1-5, is GAGVSQTPSNKVTEKGKYVELRCDPISGHTALYWYRQSLGQGPEFLIYFQGTGAADDSGLPNDRFFAVRPEGSVSTLKIQRTERGDSAVYLCASSGHQQGFSSNQPQHFGDGTRLSIL.

This rearrangement joins TRBV5-6 to TRBJ1-2; 8 nucleotides align to TRBD1. The CDR3 runs 14 residues. Germline CDR1 is SGHDT and CDR2 is YYEEEE. Unmatched junction bases numbered 8, after V lost 4 bases and J lost 6 bases. DNA of the CDR3: TGTGCCAGCAGCCCACCCGGACAGGGTAATGGCTACACCTTC. Translated, it gives CASSPPGQGNGYTF.

The chain combines TRBV29-1 with TRBJ2-3; 8 bases line up with TRBD2. The CDR3 spans 14 residues. The germline V gene encodes CDR1 SQVTM and CDR2 ANQGSEA. The J segment lost 1 base and the V segment lost 7 bases, leaving 7 bases of the junction unmatched. CDR3 sequence reads: CSANAGGRTDTQYF. The CDR3 DNA is TGCAGCGCAAATGCGGGGGGACGCACAGATACGCAGTATTTT.

This sequence joins TRBV15 and TRBJ2-4; 10 positions agree with TRBD2. This CDR3 spans 16 amino acids. Losses at the gene ends were 1 base for V and 6 bases for J; bases not matched to a gene: 6. Per germline, CDR1 LNHNV and CDR2 YYDKDF (reference sequence). Here the CDR3 reads CATSRALAGDGNIQYF. DNA of the CDR3: TGTGCCACCAGCAGAGCGCTAGCGGGGGATGGAAACATTCAGTACTTC.

As for this clone: One end of the junction does not line up with germline, which may come from a read error. The chain has TRBV7-2 and TRBJ1-5, with D possibly TRBD1 on 6 matching bases. The CDR3 is 16 amino acids. Per the germline V gene, CDR1 is SGHTA and CDR2 is FQGNSA. CDR3 residues: CASSLAGRGPNRPQHF. CDR3 bases: TGTGCCAGCAGCTTAGCGGGCAGGGGACCTAATCGGCCCCAGCATTTT.

The chain combines TRBV20-1 with TRBJ1-2; possibly TRBD1 for D (6 bases). CDR3 length: 13 residues. Trimming removed 3 bases at V and 4 bases at J, with 12 bases between. Per germline, CDR1 DFQATT and CDR2 SNEGSKA (reference sequence). CDR3 nucleotide sequence: TGCAGTGCTAGTGGGGGCTCGGGCTATGGCTACACCTTC. It yields the protein CSASGGSGYGYTF.

The rearrangement joins TRBV6-5 to TRBJ1-2; 8 bases fit TRBD1. V lost 4 bases and J lost 0; bases outside the gene matches: 4. The CDR3 sequence is 15 residues long. Germline V gene data show CDR1 as MNHEY and CDR2 as SVGAGI. CDR3 loop: CASSFDRGPNYGYTF. In nucleotides, the CDR3 is TGTGCCAGCAGTTTTGACAGGGGACCTAACTATGGCTACACCTTC.

The J gene is TRBJ2-5, the V gene TRBV7-8; TRBD1 aligns across 9 bases. Germline lookup yields CDR1 SGHVS and CDR2 FQNEAQ. V shed 3 bases and J 5 bases; nucleotides not matched to a gene: 10. CDR3 size: 16 residues. In DNA form, the CDR3 reads TGTGCCAGCAGCTTCAAAAGGACAGGGGTTGCGGAGACCCAGTACTTC. Its translation: CASSFKRTGVAETQYF.

The chain recombines TRBV12-3 or TRBV12-4 with TRBJ1-2, with 7 bases that match TRBD1. The length of the CDR3 is 13 residues. The V gene end was trimmed by 5 bases and the J gene end by 14 bases; junction bases not matched to a gene: 14. DNA for the CDR3: TGTGCCAGCAGTAGAAACGTGCCGGGACAGAAGACCTTC. It codes for CASSRNVPGQKTF.

J is TRBJ1-1 and V is TRBV7-2; a possible D gene is TRBD1 (6 bases). Trimming removed 2 bases from V and 9 bases from J, with 13 bases in between. Germline V gene sequence: CDR1 SGHTA, CDR2 FQGNSA. This CDR3 is built from 13 residues. DNA of the CDR3: TGTGCCAGCAGCTTACGACAGGAGTACAAAGCTTTCTTT. Protein sequence: CASSLRQEYKAFF.

The J gene is TRBJ1-2, the V gene TRBV3-1 (or the pseudogene TRBV3-2); D ambiguous. Germline loops: CDR1 LGHDT, CDR2 YNNKEL (reference sequence). This CDR3 has 15 residues. Trimming took 0 bases from V and 7 from J, leaving 15 bases between them. CDR3 residues: CASSQERARMGGYTF. CDR3 DNA sequence: TGTGCCAGCAGCCAAGAGAGGGCCAGAATGGGTGGCTACACCTTC.

J is TRBJ1-2 and V is TRBV7-2; D not certain. The CDR3 is 12 residues long. Trimming took off 1 base at V and 5 bases at J, with 5 bases between the two ends. The germline V gene has CDR1 SGHTA and CDR2 FQGNSA. CDR3 amino acids: CASSLEPYGYTF. The CDR3 DNA reads TGTGCCAGCAGCTTAGAGCCTTATGGCTACACCTTC.

The chain recombines TRBV27 with TRBJ1-5, with D uncertain. Germline V CDR1 and CDR2: MNHEY, SMNVEV (reference sequence). The CDR3 runs 15 residues. V was trimmed by 2 bases and J by 2 bases, leaving 10 bases between them. CDR3 nucleotide sequence: TGTGCCAGCAGTTTACTGGGTGCGGGCAATCAGCCCCAGCATTTT. Its translation is CASSLLGAGNQPQHF.